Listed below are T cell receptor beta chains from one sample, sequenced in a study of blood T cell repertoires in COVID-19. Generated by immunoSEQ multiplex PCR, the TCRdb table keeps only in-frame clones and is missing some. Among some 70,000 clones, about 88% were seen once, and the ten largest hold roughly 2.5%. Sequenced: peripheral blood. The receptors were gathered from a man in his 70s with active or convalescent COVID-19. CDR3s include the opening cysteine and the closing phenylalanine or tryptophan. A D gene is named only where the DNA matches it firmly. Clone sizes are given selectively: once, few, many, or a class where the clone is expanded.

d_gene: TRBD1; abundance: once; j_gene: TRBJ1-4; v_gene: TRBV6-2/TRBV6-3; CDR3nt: TGTGCCAGCAGCTCCACAGGGGGCCCTAATGAAAAACTGTTTTTT; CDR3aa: CASSSTGGPNEKLFF
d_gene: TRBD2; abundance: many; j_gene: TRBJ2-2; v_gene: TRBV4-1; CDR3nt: TGCGCCAGCAGCTCCATGACTAGCGGGAGCGCCGGGGAGCTGTTTTTT; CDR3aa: CASSSMTSGSAGELFF
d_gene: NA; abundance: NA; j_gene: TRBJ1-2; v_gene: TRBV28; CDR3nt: TGTGCCAGCTTACAGGGTATCTATGGCTACACCTTC; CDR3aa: CASLQGIYGYTF
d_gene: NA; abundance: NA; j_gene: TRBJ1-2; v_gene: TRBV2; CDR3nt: TGTGCCAGCAGTGGGTTGGGGAGTTTAATGTATGGCTACACCTTC; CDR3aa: CASSGLGSLMYGYTF
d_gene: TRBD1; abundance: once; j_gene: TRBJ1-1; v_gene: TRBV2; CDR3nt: TGTGCCAGCTCGGAGCAGGGGGTATGGGGAAGGACTGAAGCTTTCTTT; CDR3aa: CASSEQGVWGRTEAFF
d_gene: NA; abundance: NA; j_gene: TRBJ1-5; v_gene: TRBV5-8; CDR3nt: TGTGCCAGCAGCACCGGGACAATTGGGGATCAGCCCCAGCATTTT; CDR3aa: CASSTGTIGDQPQHF
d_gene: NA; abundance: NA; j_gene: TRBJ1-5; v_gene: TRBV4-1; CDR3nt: TGCGCCAGCAGCCATGTTTGGGGGGACAATCAGCCCCAGCATTTT; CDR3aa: CASSHVWGDNQPQHF
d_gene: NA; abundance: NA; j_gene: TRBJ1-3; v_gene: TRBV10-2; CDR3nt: TGCGCCAGCAGTGACCGGGGGGGCCAATTTTTCTCTGGAAACACCATATATTTT; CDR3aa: CASSDRGGQFFSGNTIYF
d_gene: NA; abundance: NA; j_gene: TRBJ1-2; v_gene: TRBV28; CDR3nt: TGTGCCAGCAGTTCCTCGGGAGGGCCGAGGGGCTACACCTTC; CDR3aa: CASSSSGGPRGYTF
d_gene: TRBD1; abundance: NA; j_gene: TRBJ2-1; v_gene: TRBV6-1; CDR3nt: TGTGCCAGCAGTGAGTACAGGGGGCGATACAATGAGCAGTTCTTC; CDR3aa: CASSEYRGRYNEQFF
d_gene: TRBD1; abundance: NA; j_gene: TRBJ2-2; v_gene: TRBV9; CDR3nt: TGTGCCAGCAGCCCCCGCGACAGGGGGGGTTGGTTCACCGGGGAGCTGTTTTTT; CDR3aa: CASSPRDRGGWFTGELFF
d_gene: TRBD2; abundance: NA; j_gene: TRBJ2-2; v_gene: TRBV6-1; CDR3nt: TGTGCCAGCAGTGAAGCCGGGAGGAGGACCGGGGAGCTGTTTTTT; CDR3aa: CASSEAGRRTGELFF
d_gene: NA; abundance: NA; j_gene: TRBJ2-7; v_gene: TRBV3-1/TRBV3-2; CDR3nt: TGTGCCAGCAGCCCTTCGGTGGCCAGGCGCGCCTACGAGCAGTACTTC; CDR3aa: CASSPSVARRAYEQYF
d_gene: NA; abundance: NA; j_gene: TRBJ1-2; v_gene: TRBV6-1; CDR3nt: TGTGCCAGCAGTGAGGTCCGGGGAGAGGGCTACACCTTC; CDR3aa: CASSEVRGEGYTF
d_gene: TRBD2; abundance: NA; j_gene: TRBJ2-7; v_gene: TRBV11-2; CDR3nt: TGTGCCAGCAGCTCTGGGACTAGCGGGAGCTCCGAGCAGTACTTC; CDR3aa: CASSSGTSGSSEQYF
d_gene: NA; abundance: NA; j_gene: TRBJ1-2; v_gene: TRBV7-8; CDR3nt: TGTGCCAGCAGCCCGCGCTCATTTGGGGGGAGCGGCTACACCTTC; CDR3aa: CASSPRSFGGSGYTF
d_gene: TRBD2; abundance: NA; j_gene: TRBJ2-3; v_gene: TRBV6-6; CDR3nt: TGTGCCAGCAGTCCGACTAGCGGGGGACTGGGTACAGATACGCAGTATTTT; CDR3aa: CASSPTSGGLGTDTQYF
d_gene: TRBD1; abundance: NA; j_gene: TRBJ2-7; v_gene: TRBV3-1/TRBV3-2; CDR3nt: TGTGCCAGCAGCTTCCCCGGACAGGGCCACTACGAGCAGTACTTC; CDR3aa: CASSFPGQGHYEQYF